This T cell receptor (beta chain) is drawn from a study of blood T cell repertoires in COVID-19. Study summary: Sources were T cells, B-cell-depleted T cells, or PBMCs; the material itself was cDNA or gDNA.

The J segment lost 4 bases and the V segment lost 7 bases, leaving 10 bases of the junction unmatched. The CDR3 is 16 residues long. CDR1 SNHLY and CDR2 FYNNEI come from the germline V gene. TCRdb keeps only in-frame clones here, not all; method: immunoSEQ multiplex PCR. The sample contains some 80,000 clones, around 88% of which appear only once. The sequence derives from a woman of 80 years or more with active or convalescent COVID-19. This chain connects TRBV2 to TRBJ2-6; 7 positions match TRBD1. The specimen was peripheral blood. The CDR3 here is CASTSDRALGANVLTF. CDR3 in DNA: TGTGCCAGCACTTCAGACAGGGCTTTAGGGGCCAACGTCCTGACTTTC. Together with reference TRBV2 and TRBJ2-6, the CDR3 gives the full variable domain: EPEVTQTPSHQVTQMGQEVILRCVPISNHLYFYWYRQILGQKVEFLVSFYNNEISEKSEIFDDQFSVERPDGSNFTLKIRSTKLEDSAMYFCASTSDRALGANVLTFGAGSRLTVL.